This record looks at one T cell receptor (beta chain) sequence and its context. Germline CDR1 SGHNT, CDR2 YENEEA. Trimming removed 3 bases from V and 5 bases from J, with 19 bases in between. This CDR3 comprises 16 residues. This sample is part of a study of T-cell reconstitution after alpha-beta-depleted transplantation in children. Construction of the TCRbeta library involved unique molecular identifiers. TCRdb used MiXCR to reprocess the PCR reads, holding one entry per CDR3 protein. The sample records hundreds of thousands of distinct CDR3 sequences, 16% being singletons. The source of this sequence is a human donor who donated a stem cell graft to a child with acute myeloid leukemia. This chain connects TRBV11-3 to TRBJ1-2, with D tentatively TRBD1 (6 bases). Sequenced here: PBMCs from the stem cell graft donor, sampled from the stem cell graft. Here the CDR3 DNA reads TGTGCCAGCAGCTTGGGGGCGACTCGTTCGACTTATGGCTACACCTTC. This gives the protein CASSLGATRSTYGYTF. Full variable domain (rest looked up from reference TRBV11-3 and TRBJ1-2): EAGVVQSPRYKIIEKKQPVAFWCNPISGHNTLYWYLQNLGQGPELLIRYENEEAVDDSQLPKDRFSAERLKGVDSTLKIQPAELGDSAVYLCASSLGATRSTYGYTFGSGTRLTVV.